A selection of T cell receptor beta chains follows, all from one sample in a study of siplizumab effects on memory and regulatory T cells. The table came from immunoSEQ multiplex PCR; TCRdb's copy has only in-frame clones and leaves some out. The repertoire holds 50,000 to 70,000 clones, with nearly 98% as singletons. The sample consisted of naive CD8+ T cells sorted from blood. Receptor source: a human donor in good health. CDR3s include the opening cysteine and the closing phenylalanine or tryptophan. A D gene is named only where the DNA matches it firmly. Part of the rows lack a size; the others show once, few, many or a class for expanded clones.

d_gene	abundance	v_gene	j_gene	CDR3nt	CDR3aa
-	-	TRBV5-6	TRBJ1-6	TGTGCCAGCAGCGAGATTGTCGGGACTGGGGAAGGTTCACCCCTCCACTTT	CASSEIVGTGEGSPLHF
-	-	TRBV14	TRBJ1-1	TGTGCCAGCACGGTTTTGGGAGTGAACACTGAAGCTTTCTTT	CASTVLGVNTEAFF
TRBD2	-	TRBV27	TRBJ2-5	TGTGCCAGCAGTTTACTCGGGGGGCAAGAGACCCAGTACTTC	CASSLLGGQETQYF
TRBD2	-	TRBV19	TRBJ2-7	TGTGCCAGTAGTTTCTGGCTGGCGGGGGAAGGGGAGCAGTACTTC	CASSFWLAGEGEQYF
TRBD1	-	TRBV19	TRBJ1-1	TGTGCCACCCGGACAGGGTTGAACACTGAAGCTTTCTTT	CATRTGLNTEAFF
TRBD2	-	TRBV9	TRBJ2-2	TGTGCCAGCAGCGCGGCTAGCGGGGTCAACACCGGGGAGCTGTTTTTT	CASSAASGVNTGELFF
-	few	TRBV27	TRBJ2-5	TGTGCCAGCAGTTTGGGGTGGCCCCAAGAGACCCAGTACTTC	CASSLGWPQETQYF
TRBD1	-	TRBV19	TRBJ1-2	TGTGCCAGTAGTTCAACAGGGGGCGGCATAGGCGGCTACACCTTC	CASSSTGGGIGGYTF
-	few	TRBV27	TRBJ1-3	TGTGCCAGTTCCCCGGGCCCGGTCGTCTCTGGAAACACCATATATTTT	CASSPGPVVSGNTIYF
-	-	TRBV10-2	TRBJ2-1	TGCGCGACGGGACCTGAGCAGTTCTTC	CATGPEQFF
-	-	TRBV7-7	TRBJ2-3	TGTGCCAGCAGCTCCGGGACGGATAGCACAGATACGCAGTATTTT	CASSSGTDSTDTQYF
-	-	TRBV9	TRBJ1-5	TGTGCCAGCCTCCGGTGGTGGGGGCGTCAGCCCCAGCATTTT	CASLRWWGRQPQHF
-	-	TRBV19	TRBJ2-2	TGTGCCAGTAGTTTCCCTTTCGGCGAGCTGTTTTTT	CASSFPFGELFF
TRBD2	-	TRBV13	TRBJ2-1	TGTGCCAGCACCACCTTAGGACTAGCGGGGGGTGGTTCCTACAATGAGCAGTTCTTC	CASTTLGLAGGGSYNEQFF
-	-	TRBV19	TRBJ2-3	TGTGCCAGTAGTATCGGTATCACAGATACGCAGTATTTT	CASSIGITDTQYF
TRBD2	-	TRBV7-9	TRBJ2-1	TGTGCCAGCAGCCTCTTAGCGGGGGGCGTTTGGGACAATGAGCAGTTCTTC	CASSLLAGGVWDNEQFF
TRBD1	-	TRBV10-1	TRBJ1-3	TGCGCCAGCAGTGAGTCGACCTTCGGGACAGGGGCTTTTGCAAACACCATATATTTT	CASSESTFGTGAFANTIYF
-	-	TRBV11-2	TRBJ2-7	TGTGCCAGCAGCCAACTCCCCCCGGAATACTACGAGCAGTACTTC	CASSQLPPEYYEQYF
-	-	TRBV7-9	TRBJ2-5	TGTGCCAGCAGCGCCGGGGGGCTAGAGACCCAGTACTTC	CASSAGGLETQYF
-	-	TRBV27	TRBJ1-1	TGTGCCAGCAGTTTGGATAGGGTCACTGAAGCTTTCTTT	CASSLDRVTEAFF
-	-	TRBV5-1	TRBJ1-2	TGCGCCAGCAGTTGGGATCTGAACTATGGCTACACCTTC	CASSWDLNYGYTF
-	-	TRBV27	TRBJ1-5	TGTGCCAGCAGTTCATTGGGGAATAGCAATCAGCCCCAGCATTTT	CASSSLGNSNQPQHF
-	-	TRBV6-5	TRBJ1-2	TGTGCCAGCAGCCCTCCTTGGGGCACTAACTATGGCTACACCTTC	CASSPPWGTNYGYTF
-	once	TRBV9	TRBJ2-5	TGTGCCAGCAGCGCGACAGGACCCCAAGAGACCCAGTACTTC	CASSATGPQETQYF
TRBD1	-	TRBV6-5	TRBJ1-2	TGTGCCAGCGGGGAGGACAGGGTAGATGGCTACACCTTC	CASGEDRVDGYTF
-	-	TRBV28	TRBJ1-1	TGTGCCAGCAGCCAAGACAGCTTTGAAGCTTTCTTT	CASSQDSFEAFF
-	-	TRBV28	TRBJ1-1	TGTGCCAGCGGTCCGTCGGTGAGCAGGGAGCTTTTCCCTGAAGCTTTCTTT	CASGPSVSRELFPEAFF
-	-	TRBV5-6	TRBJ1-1	TGTGCCAGCAGCTTTGGGGACGGCAACACTGAAGCTTTCTTT	CASSFGDGNTEAFF
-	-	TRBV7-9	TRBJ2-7	TGTGCCAGCAGCGGGGACATGAGCTACGAGCAGTACTTC	CASSGDMSYEQYF
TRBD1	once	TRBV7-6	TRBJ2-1	TGTGCCAGCAGACCCGGGACAGGGGACGATGAGCAGTTCTTC	CASRPGTGDDEQFF
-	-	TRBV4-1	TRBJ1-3	TGCGCCAGCAGCCAGGGGCGAGGTGAGGGGGACCCGCCGGTTTTT	CASSQGRGEGDPPVF
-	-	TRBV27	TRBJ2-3	TGTGCCAGCAGTACCATCTTTCGAGATACGCAGTATTTT	CASSTIFRDTQYF
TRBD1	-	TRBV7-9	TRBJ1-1	TGTGCCAGCAGCTTCGCGGGACAGGGAAAGATCGAGACTGAAGCTTTCTTT	CASSFAGQGKIETEAFF
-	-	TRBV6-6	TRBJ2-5	TGTGCCAGCAGTTATGGGACCCTCCAAGAGACCCAGTACTTC	CASSYGTLQETQYF
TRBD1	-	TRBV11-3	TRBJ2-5	TGTGCCAGCAGCTTAGGGGCAGGGGGCGATGAGACCCAGTACTTC	CASSLGAGGDETQYF
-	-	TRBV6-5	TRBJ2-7	TGTGCCAGCACCGAGGGGTCGGAGCAGTACTTC	CASTEGSEQYF
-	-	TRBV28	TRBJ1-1	TGTGCCAGCAGTCCAACCGGGTGGGGTTCTTTCTTT	CASSPTGWGSFF
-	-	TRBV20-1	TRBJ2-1	TGCAGTGCTAGAGAGGACAATGAGCAGTTCTTC	CSAREDNEQFF
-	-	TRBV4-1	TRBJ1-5	TGCGCCAGCAGCCAAGAATCCGGGGTGTATCAGCCCCAGCATTTT	CASSQESGVYQPQHF
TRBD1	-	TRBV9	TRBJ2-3	TGTGCCAGCAGCGGTATAACAGGGGGCGAAGATACGCAGTATTTT	CASSGITGGEDTQYF
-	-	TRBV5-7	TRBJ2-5	TGTGCCAGCAGGGAAAAAATCAGAAACCGAATCCGCCAAGAGACCCAGTACTTC	CASREKIRNRIRQETQYF
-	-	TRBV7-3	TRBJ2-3	TGTGCCAGCAGCTCAATCGGGGGAGGCACAGATACGCAGTATTTT	CASSSIGGGTDTQYF
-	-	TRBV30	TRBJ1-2	TGTGCCTGGAGTGTAGGGTACAGGGTCAACTATGGCTACACCTTC	CAWSVGYRVNYGYTF
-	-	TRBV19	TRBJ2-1	TGTGCCAGTAAAATCTCGTCCTCCTACAATGAGCAGTTCTTC	CASKISSSYNEQFF
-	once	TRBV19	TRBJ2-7	TGTGCCAGTAGCGGTCGGTGGCAAGCAGTTCCCTACGAGCAGTACTTC	CASSGRWQAVPYEQYF
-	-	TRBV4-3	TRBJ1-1	TGCGCCAGCAGCCAGACTGGGGCGGGTGAAGCTTTCTTT	CASSQTGAGEAFF
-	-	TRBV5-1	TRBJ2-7	TGCGCCAGCAGCTTGGGGGCGGCCATGGGGGCGGGATACGAGCAGTACTTC	CASSLGAAMGAGYEQYF
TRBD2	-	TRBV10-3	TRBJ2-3	TGTGCCATCAGTGAGTCGCTAGCGGGGGGGTATAGCACAGATACGCAGTATTTT	CAISESLAGGYSTDTQYF
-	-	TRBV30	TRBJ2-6	TGTGCCTGGAATCCTGGGGCCAACGTCCTGACTTTC	CAWNPGANVLTF
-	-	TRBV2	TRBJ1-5	TGTGCCAGCACCGAACCGGGGGATCAGCCCCAGCATTTT	CASTEPGDQPQHF
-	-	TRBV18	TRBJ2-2	TGTGCCAGCTCACTGGACAGTAACGGGGAGCTGTTTTTT	CASSLDSNGELFF
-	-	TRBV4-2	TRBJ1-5	TGTGCCAGCAGCTCCCGGGACCCTGAGCAGCCCCAGCATTTT	CASSSRDPEQPQHF
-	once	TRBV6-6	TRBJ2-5	TGTGCCAGCAGAAGAGGGTATGAGACCCAGTACTTC	CASRRGYETQYF
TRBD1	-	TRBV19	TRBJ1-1	TGTGCCAGTAGTGATACAGGGGTGACTGAAGCTTTCTTT	CASSDTGVTEAFF
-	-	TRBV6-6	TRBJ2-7	TGTGCCAGCAGTTACGGGCCGACCTACGAGCAGTACTTC	CASSYGPTYEQYF